Following are 23 T cell receptor beta chains from one sample sequenced in a study of T cells in Graves' hyperthyroidism and ophthalmopathy. The CDR3 regions of TCR beta were amplified from RNA transcripts. Researchers ran a first-round RT-PCR on the TCR CDR3 using the HTBI primer set. TCRdb reprocessed the multiplex PCR reads via MiXCR and lists one record per CDR3 protein. The sample yields roughly 380,000 distinct CDR3 sequences, approximately 12% seen once. The sample was blood. Receptors originate from a man aged 25 to 40 with Graves' hyperthyroidism that later progressed to Graves' ophthalmopathy.

This clonotype was observed at least ten times. The V gene is TRBV6-1, the J gene TRBJ1-5, with D hard to call. The V gene lost 2 bases and the J gene lost 3 bases, with 8 bases spanning the gap. In germline, CDR1 is MNHNS, CDR2 SASEGT. The CDR3 covers 14 residues. CDR3: CASSELGDNQPQHF. The CDR3 DNA reads as TGTGCCAGCAGTGAATTGGGTGACAATCAGCCCCAGCATTTT.

This clonotype has a count of ten or more. The chain links TRBV9 to TRBJ2-5; the D is unclear. V was clipped by 0 bases and J by 5 bases, with 8 bases between them. Germline V lookup: CDR1 SGDLS, CDR2 YYNGEE. The CDR3 covers 13 residues. DNA of the CDR3: TGTGCCAGCAGCGTAGTAGTAGGGGAGACCCAGTACTTC. This sequence encodes CASSVVVGETQYF.

Details on this clonotype: The junction does not match germline at one end; this may be a read error. The chain recombines TRBV27 with TRBJ2-3; TRBD2 agrees at 9 bases. This CDR3 comprises 17 residues. From germline, CDR1 is MNHEY and CDR2 SMNVEV (reference sequence). This chain's CDR3 is CASSPLCGRAVTGTQYF. CDR3 nucleotide sequence: TGTGCCAGCAGCCCCCTTTGCGGGAGGGCCGTCACAGGTACGCAGTATTTT.

Concerning this clonotype itself: A much larger clone lies one base from this, so it may be a read error. J is TRBJ2-2 and V is TRBV2; 8 bases fit TRBD1. CDR3 size: 17 residues. Germline V CDR1 and CDR2: SNHLY, FYNNEI. CDR3: CASRFYSGGAAAGELVF. The CDR3 region has the DNA TGTGCCAGCAGATTCTATTCAGGGGGCGCGGCGGCCGGGGAGCTGGTTTTT. The entire variable domain, with the rest obtained from reference TRBV2 and TRBJ2-2, is as follows: EPEVTQTPSHQVTQMGQEVILRCVPISNHLYFYWYRQILGQKVEFLVSFYNNEISEKSEIFDDQFSVERPDGSNFTLKIRSTKLEDSAMYFCASRFYSGGAAAGELVFGEGSRLTVL.

This chain uses TRBV9 with TRBJ2-7; D not resolved. Germline-derived CDR1 and CDR2 are SGDLS and YYNGEE. Trimming stripped 0 bases from V and 0 bases from J, with 4 bases between. This CDR3 spans 13 amino acids. The CDR3 bases are TGTGCCAGCAGCGTAGCCAACTCCTACGAGCAGTACTTC. Its translation: CASSVANSYEQYF.

The chain carries TRBV27 and TRBJ1-6; the D gene is possibly TRBD1 (5 bases). V lost 0 bases and J lost 0, with 12 bases in between. This CDR3 contains 18 residues. Germline V gene lookup returns CDR1 MNHEY and CDR2 SMNVEV (reference sequence). The DNA of the CDR3 is TGTGCCAGCAGTTTATCCCCTATCGGGGGCTCCTATAATTCACCCCTCCACTTT. This sequence encodes CASSLSPIGGSYNSPLHF.

This clonotype has ten or more counts. V and J are TRBV2 and TRBJ2-6; maybe TRBD2 (6 bases). CDR3 size: 15 residues. The germline V and J ends were trimmed by 5 bases and 4 bases, with 12 bases remaining between them. Germline CDR1 is SNHLY and CDR2 is FYNNEI. CDR3 coding DNA: TGTGCCAGCAGTTCCAGGGACTCCGGGGCCAACGTCCTGACTTTC. Protein sequence: CASSSRDSGANVLTF.

This clonotype was observed many times. The V gene is TRBV2, the J gene TRBJ1-2, with TRBD1 as a possible D gene (6 bases). Trimming took 6 bases from V and 1 from J, leaving 12 bases between them. Germline CDR1 is SNHLY and CDR2 is FYNNEI. The CDR3 contains 14 residues. The CDR3 nucleotides read TGTGCCAGCAGGGCCGGGACAAATAACTATGGCTACACCTTC. Protein sequence: CASRAGTNNYGYTF. The whole variable domain, remainder taken from reference TRBV2 and TRBJ1-2, is EPEVTQTPSHQVTQMGQEVILRCVPISNHLYFYWYRQILGQKVEFLVSFYNNEISEKSEIFDDQFSVERPDGSNFTLKIRSTKLEDSAMYFCASRAGTNNYGYTFGSGTRLTVV.

The genes are TRBV12-3 or TRBV12-4 and TRBJ1-1; TRBD1 agrees at 8 bases. This CDR3 has 15 amino acids. V lost 7 bases, J lost 1 base, and 8 bases stayed unmatched. This CDR3 is CASTHPTGENTEAFF. Written as DNA, the CDR3 is TGTGCCAGCACTCACCCGACAGGGGAGAACACTGAAGCTTTCTTT.

This clonotype was picked up many times. This chain connects TRBV28 to TRBJ2-7; TRBD1 is a possible D gene (7 bases). Per the germline V gene, CDR1 is MDHEN and CDR2 is SYDVKM. The V gene lost 6 bases and the J gene lost 2 bases, with 17 bases spanning the gap. The CDR3 consists of 15 residues. CDR3 DNA sequence: TGTGCCAGCAGCCCCCGGGCAGGGGGGACCTACGAGCAGTACTTC. Translation: CASSPRAGGTYEQYF.

As regards this clonotype: A clone one base away is much larger, so this may be a read error. The chain is built from TRBV12-3 or TRBV12-4 and TRBJ1-4; D is possibly TRBD1 (6 bases). The CDR3 is 14 residues long. V lost 7 bases, J lost 10 bases, and 19 bases lay in between. CDR3 bases: TGTGCCAGCAACCTAGGGGGAGATGGTGGAAAACTGTTTTTT. Its protein is CASNLGGDGGKLFF.

The chain uses TRBV19 and TRBJ2-1, with 11 bases identical to TRBD1. Germline CDR1 and CDR2: LNHDA and SQIVND (reference sequence). This CDR3 spans 15 amino acids. V shed 3 bases and J 9 bases; nucleotides not matched to a gene: 7. CDR3 sequence: CASSMGTGGIAEQFF. The CDR3 region has the DNA TGTGCCAGTAGTATGGGGACAGGGGGGATTGCTGAGCAGTTCTTC.

The sample holds a few counts of this clonotype. The chain couples TRBV12-5 to TRBJ1-4; a possible D gene is TRBD1 (5 bases). The germline V and J ends were trimmed by 2 bases and 2 bases, with 12 bases remaining between them. The CDR3 has 16 amino acids. Germline assignment: CDR1 LGHNT and CDR2 FRNRAP. CDR3 sequence reads: CASGLTQGATNEKLFF. CDR3 nucleotide sequence: TGTGCTAGTGGTTTGACTCAAGGGGCGACTAATGAAAAACTGTTTTTT.

The V and J genes are TRBV19 and TRBJ2-3, with no clear D. The germline V gene encodes CDR1 LNHDA and CDR2 SQIVND (reference sequence). Between the trimmed V and J ends, which lost 2 bases and 1 base, there was a span of 7 bases. The CDR3 runs to 14 residues. CDR3 region: CASSISAGTDTQYF. CDR3 DNA sequence: TGTGCCAGTAGTATATCGGCTGGCACAGATACGCAGTATTTT.

This clonotype was observed many times. J is TRBJ2-2 and V is TRBV2, with D possibly matching TRBD2 (5 bases). Looked up from germline, CDR1 is SNHLY and CDR2 is FYNNEI. V was trimmed by 3 bases and J by 3 bases, leaving 11 bases between them. This CDR3 has 15 residues. The CDR3 sequence is CASSDVSRDTGELFF. The CDR3 nucleotides read TGTGCCAGCAGTGATGTATCGAGGGACACCGGGGAGCTGTTTTTT.

This clonotype has more than one count but fewer than ten. The chain couples TRBV11-2 to TRBJ2-1; TRBD2 agrees at 8 bases. CDR3 length equals 15 residues. The germline V gene has CDR1 SGHAT and CDR2 FQNNGV. V lost 3 bases, J lost 7 bases, and 8 bases stayed unmatched. The CDR3 nucleotides read TGTGCCAGCAGCTTCCCACGGGGGGGCGAAAATGAGCAGTTCTTC. Its protein is CASSFPRGGENEQFF.

This clonotype has a count of ten or more. The chain employs TRBV2 and TRBJ1-1, with 9 bases identical to TRBD1. The germline V gene encodes CDR1 SNHLY and CDR2 FYNNEI. The CDR3 has 14 residues. V shed 6 bases, J shed 2 bases, and the junction held 4 bases outside the gene matches. The CDR3 reads CASRKGQGNTEAFF. In DNA form, the CDR3 reads TGTGCCAGCAGAAAGGGACAGGGCAACACTGAAGCTTTCTTT.

The count of this clonotype is one. One junction end does not reproduce the germline sequence, and a read error may be involved. The chain carries TRBV7-2 and TRBJ2-5, with D unresolved. Germline lookup yields CDR1 SGHTA and CDR2 FQGNSA. The CDR3 loop spans 8 amino acids. The CDR3 spells CASSTKDF. CDR3 sequence (DNA): TGTGCCAGCAGCACGAAAGACTTC.

As regards this clonotype: The junction departs from germline at one end; a sequencing error may be responsible. The V gene is TRBV7-7, the J gene TRBJ2-1; TRBD1 is a possible D gene (6 bases). This CDR3 region has 14 residues. CDR1 and CDR2 (germline): SSHAT, FNYEAQ (reference sequence). The CDR3 nucleotides are TGTGCTAGCAGCTTATCAGGGGTCCACAATGAGCAGTTCTTC. This gives the protein CASSLSGVHNEQFF.

This clonotype was recorded at least ten times. This sequence joins TRBV5-5 and TRBJ1-1; 11 bases match TRBD1. V trimming: 2 bases; J trimming: 4 bases; junction bases outside the gene matches: 7. Germline CDR1 is SGHKS and CDR2 is YYEKEE (reference sequence). The CDR3 is 16 amino acids. The CDR3 DNA is TGTGCCAGCAGCTTTAGTGGGACAGGGGGGGGCACTGAAGCTTTCTTT. Encoded protein: CASSFSGTGGGTEAFF. Together with reference TRBV5-5 and TRBJ1-1, the CDR3 gives the full variable domain: DAGVTQSPTHLIKTRGQQVTLRCSPISGHKSVSWYQQVLGQGPQFIFQYYEKEERGRGNFPDRFSARQFPNYSSELNVNALLLGDSALYLCASSFSGTGGGTEAFFGQGTRLTVV.

The CDR3 is CASSMTANYGYTF. In nucleotides, the CDR3 is TGCGCCAGCAGCATGACAGCTAACTATGGCTACACCTTC. The rearrangement uses TRBV5-1 and TRBJ1-2, with a tentative D call TRBD1 (5 bases). The CDR3 contains 13 residues. The V gene's germline CDR1 is SGHRS and CDR2 YFSETQ. V was cut by 4 bases and J by 0 bases, with 7 bases left in between. The whole variable domain, remainder taken from reference TRBV5-1 and TRBJ1-2, is KAGVTQTPRYLIKTRGQQVTLSCSPISGHRSVSWYQQTPGQGLQFLFEYFSETQRNKGNFPGRFSGRQFSNSRSEMNVSTLELGDSALYLCASSMTANYGYTFGSGTRLTVV.

This clonotype occurred many times. The chain combines TRBV20-1 with TRBJ2-5; 10 bases fit TRBD2. V dropped 6 bases and J dropped 5; count of bases not matched to a gene: 9. CDR1 and CDR2 from the germline V gene are DFQATT and SNEGSKA (reference sequence). CDR3 length: 14 residues. The CDR3: CSAPLAGYGETQYF. CDR3 nucleotide sequence: TGCAGTGCGCCACTAGCGGGGTACGGGGAGACCCAGTACTTC.

This clonotype was seen many times. The genes are TRBV2 and TRBJ1-5; possibly TRBD1 for D (5 bases). Trimming shortened V by 7 bases and J by 4 bases, and 14 bases separated the two germline ends. Germline CDR1 reads SNHLY; CDR2 reads FYNNEI. The CDR3 spans 14 residues. CDR3 sequence (DNA): TGTGCCAGCAACCTACTGGGGCCGAATCAGCCCCAGCATTTT. Its translation: CASNLLGPNQPQHF.